These 14 T cell receptor beta chains originate from one sample sequenced in a study of OX40 agonist ivuxolimab in advanced cancers. The repertoire was sequenced with immunoSEQ multiplex PCR; TCRdb's copy has only in-frame clones and lacks some. The profile shows tens of thousands of clones, roughly 87% of them singletons. The input for sequencing was CD4+ or CD8+ T cells sorted from blood, taken in a trial of the OX40 agonist ivuxolimab. The receptors shown here come from an adult with an advanced solid tumor such as melanoma, head and neck, liver or kidney cancer.

The chain recombines TRBV11-3 with TRBJ2-3; 7 bases line up with TRBD1. Unmatched junction bases numbered 11, after V lost 5 bases and J lost 3 bases. This CDR3 comprises 16 residues. Germline V CDR1 and CDR2: SGHNT, YENEEA. The CDR3 sequence is CASSQRGGAGTDTQYF. DNA for the CDR3: TGTGCCAGCAGCCAGCGAGGGGGCGCTGGGACAGATACGCAGTATTTT. The complete variable domain, with remaining parts taken from reference TRBV11-3 and TRBJ2-3, reads EAGVVQSPRYKIIEKKQPVAFWCNPISGHNTLYWYLQNLGQGPELLIRYENEEAVDDSQLPKDRFSAERLKGVDSTLKIQPAELGDSAVYLCASSQRGGAGTDTQYFGPGTRLTVL.

The chain uses TRBV6-5 and TRBJ1-4; 9 bases line up with TRBD1. Germline assignment: CDR1 MNHEY and CDR2 SVGAGI. This CDR3 comprises 14 residues. V dropped 7 bases and J dropped 7; count of bases not matched to a gene: 7. CDR3 in amino acids: CASNPGTGTEKLFF. In nucleotides, the CDR3 is TGTGCCAGCAATCCCGGGACAGGGACTGAAAAACTGTTTTTT.

This clone appeared once. The chain carries TRBV13 and TRBJ1-3, with D maybe TRBD1 (6 bases). Trimming removed 3 bases from V and 3 bases from J, with 9 bases in between. The CDR3 length is 14 residues. Germline values: CDR1 PRHDT, CDR2 FYEKMQ (reference sequence). The CDR3 nucleotides read TGTGCCAGCAGCTTCGGGGGCAATGGAAACACCATATATTTT. It encodes CASSFGGNGNTIYF.

V and J are TRBV6-5 and TRBJ1-3, with D unclear. There are 12 residues in the CDR3. Germline V gene sequence: CDR1 MNHEY, CDR2 SVGAGI. V lost 7 bases to trimming and J lost 4 bases, with 8 bases between them. CDR3 in DNA: TGTGCCAGCACCTTACTAGGAAACACCATATATTTT. As protein: CASTLLGNTIYF.

This rearrangement joins TRBV21-1 to TRBJ2-7; the table calls TRBD1, which could not be checked here. TRBV21-1 counts as a pseudogene. The CDR3 has 9 residues. As DNA, the CDR3 is TGTGCCACCTCCAGGGAGCAGTACTTC. Protein sequence: CATSREQYF.

This clone was picked up one time. The gene calls are TRBV14 and TRBJ2-1; 9 nucleotides agree with TRBD1. Germline V gives CDR1 SGHDN, CDR2 FVKESK. J gave up 5 bases and V 4 bases, and 9 bases lay outside the gene matches. This CDR3 contains 16 residues. For the CDR3, the DNA is TGTGCCAGCAGCCTCGTCCCGGGACAGGGAGACAATGAGCAGTTCTTC. It specifies CASSLVPGQGDNEQFF.

V is TRBV11-2 and J is TRBJ1-6; D ambiguous. CDR1 SGHAT and CDR2 FQNNGV come from the germline V gene. The CDR3 is 13 amino acids. Trimming shortened V by 3 bases and J by 10 bases, and 10 bases separated the two germline ends. In DNA, the CDR3 is TGTGCCAGCAGCTTGAGGGTATCATCACCCCTCCACTTT. It is translated as CASSLRVSSPLHF.

The chain uses TRBV27 and TRBJ1-1; a weak D match, TRBD1 (6 bases). Germline assignment: CDR1 MNHEY and CDR2 SMNVEV (reference sequence). The V end lost 1 base, the J end lost 1 base, and 10 bases lay between the germline ends. This CDR3 contains 15 residues. CDR3 coding DNA: TGTGCCAGCAGTTTATTCAGCAGGGGGAACACTGAAGCTTTCTTT. Translating gives CASSLFSRGNTEAFF.

V gene TRBV10-3 combines with J gene TRBJ1-4; weak D call: TRBD1 (6 bases). Trimming removed 0 bases at V and 7 bases at J, with 15 bases between. CDR1 and CDR2 (germline): ENHRY, SYGVKD. CDR3 length equals 16 residues. CDR3 sequence (DNA): TGTGCCATCAGTGAGTCAACAGAGGGGGGGGCTGAAAAACTGTTTTTT. Translation: CAISESTEGGAEKLFF.

J is TRBJ2-5 and V is TRBV27; 9 bases fit TRBD2. TRBJ2-7 matches the DNA end more closely, so the J call is doubtful. The CDR3 sequence is 15 residues long. CDR1 MNHEY and CDR2 SMNVEV come from the germline V gene (reference sequence). CDR3 protein: CASSRPASGEDEQYF. The DNA for the CDR3 is TGTGCCAGCTCCCGACCGGCTAGCGGGGAGGACGAGCAGTACTTC.

The genes are TRBV7-6 and TRBJ1-1, with D tentatively TRBD1 (5 bases). The CDR3 has 14 amino acids. CDR1 is SGHVS, CDR2 FNYEAQ, per germline. Trimming stripped 2 bases from V and 2 bases from J, with 9 bases between. The CDR3 loop is CASSLQGKNTEAFF. As DNA, the CDR3 is TGTGCCAGCAGCTTACAGGGAAAAAACACTGAAGCTTTCTTT.

The chain combines TRBV25-1 with TRBJ2-1, with D tentatively TRBD2 (7 bases). The CDR3 loop spans 15 amino acids. Germline-derived CDR1 and CDR2 are MGHDK and SYGVNS. Trimming took 1 base from V and 2 from J, leaving 9 bases between them. The CDR3 nucleotides read TGTGCCAGCAGTGAATCCGGGGGGCCCTACAATGAGCAGTTCTTC. The encoded protein is CASSESGGPYNEQFF.

This clone was recorded once. The rearrangement uses TRBV28 and TRBJ1-2; D possibly corresponds to TRBD1 (6 bases). The CDR3 has 12 amino acids. Germline lookup yields CDR1 MDHEN and CDR2 SYDVKM. V was cut by 7 bases and J by 5 bases, with 11 bases left in between. The CDR3, as DNA: TGTGCCAGCAACGGGGGCGGGTATGGCTACACCTTC. This codes for CASNGGGYGYTF.

The chain joins TRBV30 to TRBJ2-7, with 15 bases that match TRBD2. There are 17 residues in the CDR3. The ends lost 2 bases at V and 4 bases at J; junction bases unmatched: 9. The germline CDR1 and CDR2 sequences are GTSNPN and SVGIG (reference sequence). CDR3: CAWSKRTSGRALYEQYF. CDR3 nucleotide sequence: TGTGCCTGGAGTAAGAGGACTAGCGGGAGGGCTTTGTACGAGCAGTACTTC.